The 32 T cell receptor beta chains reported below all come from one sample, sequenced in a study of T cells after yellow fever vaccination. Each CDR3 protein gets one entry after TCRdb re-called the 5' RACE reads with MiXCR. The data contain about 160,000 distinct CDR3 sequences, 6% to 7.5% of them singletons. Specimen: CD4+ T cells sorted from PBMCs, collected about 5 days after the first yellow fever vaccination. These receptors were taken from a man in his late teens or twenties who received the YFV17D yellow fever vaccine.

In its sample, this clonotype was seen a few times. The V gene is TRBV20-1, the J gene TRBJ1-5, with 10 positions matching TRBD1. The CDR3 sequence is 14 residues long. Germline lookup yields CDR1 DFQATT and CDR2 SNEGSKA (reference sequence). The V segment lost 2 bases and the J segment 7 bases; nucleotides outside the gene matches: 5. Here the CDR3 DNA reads TGCAGTGCTAGAAGGGACAGGGGCGGCCAGCCCCAGCATTTT. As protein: CSARRDRGGQPQHF.

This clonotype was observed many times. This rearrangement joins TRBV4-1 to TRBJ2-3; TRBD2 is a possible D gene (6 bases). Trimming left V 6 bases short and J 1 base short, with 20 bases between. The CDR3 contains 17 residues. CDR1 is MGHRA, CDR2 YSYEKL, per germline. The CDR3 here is CASSPGRGGVRTDTQYF. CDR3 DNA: TGCGCCAGCAGTCCCGGGCGGGGAGGAGTTCGCACAGATACGCAGTATTTT.

CDR3 bases: TGTGCCAGCAGCGCTCTCGCCAGGGATCCCGGGGAGCTGTTTTTT. Amino acid sequence: CASSALARDPGELFF. The genes are TRBV11-2 and TRBJ2-2; D perhaps matches TRBD1 (5 bases). The CDR3 extends over 15 amino acids. V lost 5 bases, J lost 6 bases, and 16 bases lay in between. In germline, CDR1 is SGHAT, CDR2 FQNNGV.

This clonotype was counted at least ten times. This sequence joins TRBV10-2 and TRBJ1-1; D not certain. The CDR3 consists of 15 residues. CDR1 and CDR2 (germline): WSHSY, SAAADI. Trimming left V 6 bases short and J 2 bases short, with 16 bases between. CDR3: CASRSPVRYNTEAFF. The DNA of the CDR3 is TGCGCCAGCAGATCTCCCGTCCGGTACAACACTGAAGCTTTCTTT.

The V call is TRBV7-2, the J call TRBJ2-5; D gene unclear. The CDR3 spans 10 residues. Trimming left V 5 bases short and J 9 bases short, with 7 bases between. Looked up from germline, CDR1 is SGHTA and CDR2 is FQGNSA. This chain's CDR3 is CASSREAQYF. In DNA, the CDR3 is TGTGCCAGCAGCAGGGAAGCCCAGTACTTC. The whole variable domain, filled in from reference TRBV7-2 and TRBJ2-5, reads GAGVSQSPSNKVTEKGKDVELRCDPISGHTALYWYRQSLGQGLEFLIYFQGNSAPDKSGLPSDRFSAERTGGSVSTLTIQRTQQEDSAVYLCASSREAQYFGPGTRLLVL.

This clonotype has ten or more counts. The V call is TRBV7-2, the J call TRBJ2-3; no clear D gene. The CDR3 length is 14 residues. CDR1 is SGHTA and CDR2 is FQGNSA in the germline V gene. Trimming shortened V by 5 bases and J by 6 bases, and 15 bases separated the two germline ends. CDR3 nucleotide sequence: TGTGCCAGCAGCCCTAGGACGACCCGGGATACGCAGTATTTT. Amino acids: CASSPRTTRDTQYF.

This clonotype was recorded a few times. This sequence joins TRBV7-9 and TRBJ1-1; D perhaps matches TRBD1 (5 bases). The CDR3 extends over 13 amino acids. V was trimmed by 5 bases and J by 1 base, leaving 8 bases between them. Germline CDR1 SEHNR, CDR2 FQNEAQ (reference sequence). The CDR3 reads CASSVGQNTEAFF. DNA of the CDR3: TGTGCCAGCAGCGTCGGACAGAACACTGAAGCTTTCTTT. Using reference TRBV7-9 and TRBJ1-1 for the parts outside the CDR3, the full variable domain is DTGVSQNPRHKITKRGQNVTFRCDPISEHNRLYWYRQTLGQGPEFLTYFQNEAQLEKSRLLSDRFSAERPKGSFSTLEIQRTEQGDSAMYLCASSVGQNTEAFFGQGTRLTVV.

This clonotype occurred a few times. The CDR3 here is CASSFPLGQGSSYNSPLHF. The CDR3 DNA follows: TGTGCCAGCAGTTTCCCCCTAGGGCAGGGAAGCTCCTATAATTCACCCCTCCACTTT. The chain uses TRBV6-5 and TRBJ1-6, with D possibly matching TRBD1 (5 bases). Germline V gene data show CDR1 as MNHEY and CDR2 as SVGAGI. The V gene lost 4 bases and the J gene lost 0 bases, with 19 bases spanning the gap. The CDR3 contains 19 residues.

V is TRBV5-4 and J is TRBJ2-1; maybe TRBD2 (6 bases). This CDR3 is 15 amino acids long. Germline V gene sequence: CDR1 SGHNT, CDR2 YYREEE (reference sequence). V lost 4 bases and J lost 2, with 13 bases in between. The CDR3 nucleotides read TGTGCCAGCAGCCTCCGGGACTCTACCTACAATGAGCAGTTCTTC. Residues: CASSLRDSTYNEQFF.

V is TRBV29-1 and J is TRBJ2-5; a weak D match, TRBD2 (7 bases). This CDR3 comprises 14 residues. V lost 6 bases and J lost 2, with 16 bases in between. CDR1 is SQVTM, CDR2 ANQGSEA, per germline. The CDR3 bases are TGCAGCGTCCAACGGGGGGCGGTGCAAGAGACCCAGTACTTC. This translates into CSVQRGAVQETQYF.

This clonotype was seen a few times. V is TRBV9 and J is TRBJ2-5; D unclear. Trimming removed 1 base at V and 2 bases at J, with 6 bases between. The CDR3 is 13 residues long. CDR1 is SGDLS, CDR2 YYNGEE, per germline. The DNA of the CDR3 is TGTGCCAGCAGCGTATCGGCGCAAGAGACCCAGTACTTC. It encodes CASSVSAQETQYF.

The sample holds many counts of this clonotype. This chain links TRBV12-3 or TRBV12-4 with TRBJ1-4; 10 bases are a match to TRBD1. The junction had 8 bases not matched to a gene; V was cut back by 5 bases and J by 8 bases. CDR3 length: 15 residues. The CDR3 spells CASSTMPGQGEKLFF. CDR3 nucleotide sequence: TGTGCCAGCAGTACTATGCCGGGACAGGGGGAAAAACTGTTTTTT.

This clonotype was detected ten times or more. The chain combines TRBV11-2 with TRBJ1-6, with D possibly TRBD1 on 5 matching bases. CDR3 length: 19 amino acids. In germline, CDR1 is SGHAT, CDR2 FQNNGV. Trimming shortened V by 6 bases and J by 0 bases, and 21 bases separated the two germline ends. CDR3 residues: CASSGRAGSPSSYNSPLHF. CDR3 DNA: TGTGCCAGCAGTGGGAGGGCAGGGAGTCCCAGCTCCTATAATTCACCCCTCCACTTT.

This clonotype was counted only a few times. The CDR3 loop reads CASSVDSYSPLHF. The CDR3 DNA reads as TGTGCCAGCAGCGTGGACTCCTATTCACCCCTCCACTTT. The chain employs TRBV9 and TRBJ1-6; D call uncertain. CDR3 length: 13 residues. The germline CDR1 and CDR2 sequences are SGDLS and YYNGEE. V lost 2 bases to trimming and J lost 8 bases, with 8 bases between them.

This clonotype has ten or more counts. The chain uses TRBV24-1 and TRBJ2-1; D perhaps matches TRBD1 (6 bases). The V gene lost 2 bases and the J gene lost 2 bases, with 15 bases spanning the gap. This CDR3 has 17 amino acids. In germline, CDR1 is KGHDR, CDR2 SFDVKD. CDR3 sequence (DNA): TGTGCCACCAGTGATTCCGTTTGGACAGAAGCCTACAATGAGCAGTTCTTC. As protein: CATSDSVWTEAYNEQFF.

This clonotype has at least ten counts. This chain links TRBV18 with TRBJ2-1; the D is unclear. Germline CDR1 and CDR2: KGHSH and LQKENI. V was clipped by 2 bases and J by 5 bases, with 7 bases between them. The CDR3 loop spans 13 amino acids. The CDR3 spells CASSPGMHNEQFF. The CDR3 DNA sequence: TGTGCCAGCTCACCAGGGATGCACAATGAGCAGTTCTTC.

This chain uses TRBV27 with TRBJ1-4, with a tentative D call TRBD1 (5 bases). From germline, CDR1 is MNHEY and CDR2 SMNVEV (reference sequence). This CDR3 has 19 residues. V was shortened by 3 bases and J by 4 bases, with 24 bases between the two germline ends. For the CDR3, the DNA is TGTGCCAGCAGTTTCGGATTTAGAGGTGGCGGGAGGGGTAATGAAAAACTGTTTTTT. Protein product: CASSFGFRGGGRGNEKLFF.

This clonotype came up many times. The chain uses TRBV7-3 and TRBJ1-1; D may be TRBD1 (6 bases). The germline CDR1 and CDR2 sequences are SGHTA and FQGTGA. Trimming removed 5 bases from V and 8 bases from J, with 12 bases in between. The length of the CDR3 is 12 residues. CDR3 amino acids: CASSERGREAFF. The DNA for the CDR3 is TGTGCCAGCAGCGAACGGGGGCGGGAAGCTTTCTTT.

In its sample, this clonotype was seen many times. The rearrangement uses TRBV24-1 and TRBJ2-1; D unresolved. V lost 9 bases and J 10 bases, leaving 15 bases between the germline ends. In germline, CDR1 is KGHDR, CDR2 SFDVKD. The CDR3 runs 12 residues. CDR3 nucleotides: TGTGCCACCTCAGGTGGCGACCGAGAGCAGTTCTTC. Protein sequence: CATSGGDREQFF.

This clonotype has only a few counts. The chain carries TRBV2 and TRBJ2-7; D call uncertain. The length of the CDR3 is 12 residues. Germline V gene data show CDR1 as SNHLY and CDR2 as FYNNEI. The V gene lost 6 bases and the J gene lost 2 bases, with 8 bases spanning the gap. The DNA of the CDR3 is TGTGCCAGCAGGTGGTTTCCCTACGAGCAGTACTTC. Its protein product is CASRWFPYEQYF. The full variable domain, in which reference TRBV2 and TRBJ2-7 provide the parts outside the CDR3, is EPEVTQTPSHQVTQMGQEVILRCVPISNHLYFYWYRQILGQKVEFLVSFYNNEISEKSEIFDDQFSVERPDGSNFTLKIRSTKLEDSAMYFCASRWFPYEQYFGPGTRLTVT.

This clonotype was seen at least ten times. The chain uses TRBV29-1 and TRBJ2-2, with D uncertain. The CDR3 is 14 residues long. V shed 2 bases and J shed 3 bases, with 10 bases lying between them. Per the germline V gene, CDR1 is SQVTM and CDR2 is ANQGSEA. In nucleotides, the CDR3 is TGCAGCGTTGAATCTGTTTCTCACACCGGGGAGCTGTTTTTT. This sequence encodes CSVESVSHTGELFF.

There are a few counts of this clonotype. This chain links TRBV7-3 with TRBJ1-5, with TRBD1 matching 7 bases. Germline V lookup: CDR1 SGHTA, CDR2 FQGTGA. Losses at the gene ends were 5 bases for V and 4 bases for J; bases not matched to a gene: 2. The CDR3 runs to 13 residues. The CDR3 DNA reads TGTGCCAGCAGCGGGACAGCGAATCAGCCCCAGCATTTT. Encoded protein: CASSGTANQPQHF.

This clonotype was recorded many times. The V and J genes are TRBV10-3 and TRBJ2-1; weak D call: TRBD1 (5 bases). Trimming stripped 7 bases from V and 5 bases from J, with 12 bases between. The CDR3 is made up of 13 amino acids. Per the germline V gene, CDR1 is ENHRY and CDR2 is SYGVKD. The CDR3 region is CAINGLGHNEQFF. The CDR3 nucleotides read TGTGCCATCAACGGCCTGGGGCACAATGAGCAGTTCTTC.

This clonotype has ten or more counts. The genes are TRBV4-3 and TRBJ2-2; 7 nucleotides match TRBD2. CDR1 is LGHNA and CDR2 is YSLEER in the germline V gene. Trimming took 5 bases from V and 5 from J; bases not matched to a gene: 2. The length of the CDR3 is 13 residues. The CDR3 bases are TGCGCCAGCAGCACGGGGGGTACCGGGGAGCTGTTTTTT. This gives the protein CASSTGGTGELFF.

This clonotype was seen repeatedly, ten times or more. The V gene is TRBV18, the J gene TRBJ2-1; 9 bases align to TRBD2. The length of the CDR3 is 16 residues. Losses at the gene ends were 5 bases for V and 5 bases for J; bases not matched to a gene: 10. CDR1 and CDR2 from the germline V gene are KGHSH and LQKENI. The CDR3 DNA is TGTGCCAGCTCATCACAGGTGGGACTAGCTAACAATGAGCAGTTCTTC. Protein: CASSSQVGLANNEQFF.

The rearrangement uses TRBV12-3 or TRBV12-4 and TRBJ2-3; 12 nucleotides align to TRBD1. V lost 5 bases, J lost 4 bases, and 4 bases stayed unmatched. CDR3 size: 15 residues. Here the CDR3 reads CASSTGTGGPDTQYF. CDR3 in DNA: TGTGCCAGCAGTACCGGGACAGGGGGCCCAGATACGCAGTATTTT.

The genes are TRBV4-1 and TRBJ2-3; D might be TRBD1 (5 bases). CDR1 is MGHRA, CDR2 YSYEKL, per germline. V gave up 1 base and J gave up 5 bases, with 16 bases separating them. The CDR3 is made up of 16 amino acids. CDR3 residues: CASSQVRAGYEDTQYF. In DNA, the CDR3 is TGCGCCAGCAGCCAAGTAAGGGCAGGGTACGAAGATACGCAGTATTTT.

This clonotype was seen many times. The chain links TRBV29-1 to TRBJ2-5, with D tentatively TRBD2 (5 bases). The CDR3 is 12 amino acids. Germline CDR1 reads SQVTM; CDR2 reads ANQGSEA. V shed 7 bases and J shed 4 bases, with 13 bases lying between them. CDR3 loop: CSGTSQPETQYF. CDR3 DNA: TGCAGCGGGACTTCACAACCAGAGACCCAGTACTTC. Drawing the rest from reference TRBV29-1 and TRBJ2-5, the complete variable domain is SAVISQKPSRDICQRGTSLTIQCQVDSQVTMMFWYRQQPGQSLTLIATANQGSEATYESGFVIDKFPISRPNLTFSTLTVSNMSPEDSSIYLCSGTSQPETQYFGPGTRLLVL.

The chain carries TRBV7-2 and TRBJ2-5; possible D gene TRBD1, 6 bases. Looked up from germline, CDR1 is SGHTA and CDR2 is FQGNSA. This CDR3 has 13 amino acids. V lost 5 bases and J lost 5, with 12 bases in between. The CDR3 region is CASSPRTAETQYF. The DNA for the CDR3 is TGTGCCAGCAGCCCCCGGACAGCGGAGACCCAGTACTTC.

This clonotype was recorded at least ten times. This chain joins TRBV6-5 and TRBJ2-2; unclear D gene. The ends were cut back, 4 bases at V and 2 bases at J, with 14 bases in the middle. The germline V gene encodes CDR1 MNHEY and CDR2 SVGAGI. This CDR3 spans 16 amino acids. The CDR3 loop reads CASSSGDTLNTGELFF. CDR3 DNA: TGTGCCAGCAGTTCCGGCGACACCCTAAACACCGGGGAGCTGTTTTTT.

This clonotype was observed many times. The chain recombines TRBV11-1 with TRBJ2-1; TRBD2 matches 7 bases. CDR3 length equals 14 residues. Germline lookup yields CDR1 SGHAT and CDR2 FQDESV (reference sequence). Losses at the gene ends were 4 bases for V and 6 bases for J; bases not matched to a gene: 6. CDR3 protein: CASSSHGGSNEQFF. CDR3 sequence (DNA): TGTGCCAGCAGCTCCCACGGGGGGAGCAATGAGCAGTTCTTC.

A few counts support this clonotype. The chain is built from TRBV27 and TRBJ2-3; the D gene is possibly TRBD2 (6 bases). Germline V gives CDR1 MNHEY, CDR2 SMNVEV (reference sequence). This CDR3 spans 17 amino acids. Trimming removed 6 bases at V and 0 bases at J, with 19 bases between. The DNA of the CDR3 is TGTGCCAGCAGCCCACTGTGGAGGGCTAGAAGCACAGATACGCAGTATTTT. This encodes CASSPLWRARSTDTQYF.